This T cell receptor beta chain was profiled in a study of OX40 agonist ivuxolimab in advanced cancers. In the study overall: The patients received ivuxolimab by intravenous route every 2 weeks at 0.01 to 10 mg/kg. Enrollees could have had prior anti-PD-1, anti-PD-L1 or anti-CTLA-4 therapy, which 35% to 40% had received.

Findings and limits, study-wide: The work left the antigen specificity of expanded peripheral T cells undetermined.

Autoimmune disease history or systemic immunosuppression led to patient exclusion. A remark on this clone: Its antigen is unknown.

This CDR3 contains 15 residues. Germline V gene data show CDR1 as MNHEY and CDR2 as SMNVEV (reference sequence). The V and J ends lost 6 bases and 5 bases, in that order; junction bases with no gene match: 11. Method: immunoSEQ multiplex PCR; TCRdb's copy keeps in-frame clones and lacks some. The data hold tens of thousands of clones, with 85% to 90% observed a single time. The TCR was taken from an adult with an advanced solid tumor such as melanoma, head and neck, liver or kidney cancer. The material was CD4+ or CD8+ T cells sorted from blood, obtained in a trial of the OX40 agonist ivuxolimab. This chain joins TRBV27 and TRBJ2-3; 7 bases map to TRBD2. The chain's CDR3 is CASRNNQWTRDTQYF. The CDR3 DNA sequence: TGTGCCAGCAGAAACAACCAATGGACTAGAGATACGCAGTATTTT.